The present TCR beta chain was sequenced within a study of blood T cell repertoires in COVID-19. A Seattle source enrolled patients during active infection and followed them longitudinally. Clones were sequenced by immunoSEQ multiplex PCR, and TCRdb holds only the in-frame ones, with some missing. The sample yields roughly 190,000 clones, less than 90% seen once. Sequenced: peripheral blood. The clonotype comes from a woman in her 70s with COVID-19, enrolled during active disease.

The CDR3 region has the DNA TGTGCCACCAGTGATTTGGACAGCCCCGATCAGCCCCAGCATTTT. Amino acid sequence: CATSDLDSPDQPQHF. This sequence joins TRBV24-1 and TRBJ1-5, with D maybe TRBD1 (5 bases). Germline V gene sequence: CDR1 KGHDR, CDR2 SFDVKD. CDR3 size: 15 residues. Trimming took off 0 bases at V and 5 bases at J, with 10 bases between the two ends.